A single sample is the source of the 30 T cell receptor beta chains below, sequenced in a study of blood T cell repertoires in COVID-19 (dated by TCRdb to the early 2020s). Libraries were constructed by the immunoSEQ multiplex PCR assay. TCRdb's version of the immuneACCESS table is confined to in-frame rearrangements and falls short of the full clone set. An unresolved V gene accounts for under half of the shortfall where checked; the remainder is of unknown origin. The sample data list 9,000 to 13,000 clones, and 89% of these were observed just once. The leading ten clones occupy over 5.5% of the sample. The sequenced material came from peripheral blood. The receptors come from a human donor in a cohort sampled during active COVID-19.

The chain uses TRBV7-3 and TRBJ2-5, with 11 bases lining up with TRBD2. The length of the CDR3 is 17 residues. Trimming cost V 1 base and J 2 bases; bases outside gene matches: 6. Looked up from germline, CDR1 is SGHTA and CDR2 is FQGTGA. In nucleotides, the CDR3 is TGTGCCAGCAGCTTAAATCCTAGCGGGGGGAATCAAGAGACCCAGTACTTC. Amino acids: CASSLNPSGGNQETQYF.

The chain employs TRBV5-8 and TRBJ1-1, with 7 bases matching TRBD1. The germline V gene has CDR1 SGHTS and CDR2 YDEGEE. V lost 4 bases to trimming and J lost 3 bases; unmatched junction nucleotides: 6. This CDR3 has 14 amino acids. The CDR3 bases are TGTGCCAGCAGCGTACAGGGGAAAGACACTGAAGCTTTCTTT. This sequence encodes CASSVQGKDTEAFF.

V usage is TRBV19 and J usage is TRBJ1-1; TRBD1 aligns across 9 bases. The CDR3 consists of 17 residues. The V segment lost 5 bases and the J segment 6 bases; nucleotides outside the gene matches: 16. Germline V CDR1 and CDR2: LNHDA, SQIVND (reference sequence). The CDR3 here is CASSAGTGLIYEAEAFF. CDR3 DNA sequence: TGTGCCAGTAGTGCGGGGACAGGGCTTATCTACGAAGCTGAAGCTTTCTTT.

V and J are TRBV7-3 and TRBJ1-1; 10 bases are shared with TRBD1. The V segment lost 2 bases and the J segment 6 bases; nucleotides outside the gene matches: 6. The CDR3 totals 15 residues. Germline V CDR1 and CDR2: SGHTA, FQGTGA. DNA of the CDR3: TGTGCCAGCAGCTTAGGAGGACAGGGGGGATCTGAAGCTTTCTTT. Its protein product is CASSLGGQGGSEAFF.

The rearrangement uses TRBV15 and TRBJ2-6, with D uncertain. V was pared by 1 base and J by 0 bases, with 4 bases between. Germline CDR1 and CDR2: LNHNV and YYDKDF (reference sequence). This CDR3 spans 15 amino acids. CDR3: CATSRGHSGANVLTF. CDR3 nucleotides: TGTGCCACCAGCAGAGGACACTCTGGGGCCAACGTCCTGACTTTC. Looking up the rest from reference TRBV15 and TRBJ2-6 gives the full variable domain: DAMVIQNPRYQVTQFGKPVTLSCSQTLNHNVMYWYQQKSSQAPKLLFHYYDKDFNNEADTPDNFQSRRPNTSFCFLDIRSPGLGDTAMYLCATSRGHSGANVLTFGAGSRLTVL.

The chain couples TRBV4-1 to TRBJ2-1; 10 bases align to TRBD2. Germline V gene lookup returns CDR1 MGHRA and CDR2 YSYEKL. After removal of 4 bases from V and 8 bases from J, the junction contained 14 bases not matched to a gene. The CDR3 extends over 17 amino acids. The CDR3 DNA sequence: TGCGCCAGCAGCCTTGAGGGTAGCGGGGGGACCGATTATGAGCAGTTCTTC. Translating it yields CASSLEGSGGTDYEQFF.

The chain is built from TRBV5-4 and TRBJ1-4; no reliable D call. Per germline, CDR1 SGHNT and CDR2 YYREEE (reference sequence). The CDR3 contains 16 residues. Trimming pared 0 bases from V and 4 bases from J, leaving 13 bases between. CDR3 sequence reads: CASSLASGLNNEKLFF. In nucleotides, the CDR3 is TGTGCCAGCAGCTTGGCTTCCGGACTAAATAATGAAAAACTGTTTTTT.

The count of this clone is one. V is TRBV5-1 and J is TRBJ2-7; 11 bases are shared with TRBD1. The ends lost 3 bases at V and 6 bases at J; junction bases unmatched: 5. This CDR3 is built from 14 residues. Germline V gene data show CDR1 as SGHRS and CDR2 as YFSETQ. In nucleotides, the CDR3 is TGCGCCAGCAGCTCCCCTGGGACAGGGGGCGAGCAGTACTTC. Amino acid sequence: CASSSPGTGGEQYF. The full variable domain, its missing parts supplied by reference TRBV5-1 and TRBJ2-7, is KAGVTQTPRYLIKTRGQQVTLSCSPISGHRSVSWYQQTPGQGLQFLFEYFSETQRNKGNFPGRFSGRQFSNSRSEMNVSTLELGDSALYLCASSSPGTGGEQYFGPGTRLTVT.

The genes are TRBV7-2 and TRBJ2-3, with a tentative D call TRBD1 (5 bases). This CDR3 is 14 amino acids long. Trimming shortened V by 5 bases and J by 2 bases, and 11 bases separated the two germline ends. Looked up from germline, CDR1 is SGHTA and CDR2 is FQGNSA. The CDR3 is CASSLWGSTDTQYF. CDR3 nucleotide sequence: TGTGCCAGCAGCCTATGGGGCTCCACAGATACGCAGTATTTT.

Judged by abundance, this clone is large. The chain joins TRBV4-2 to TRBJ2-3, with 13 bases identical to TRBD2. Per the germline V gene, CDR1 is LGHNA and CDR2 is YNFKEQ. The CDR3 has 17 residues. V lost 0 bases and J lost 1; bases outside the gene matches: 1. The CDR3 DNA reads as TGTGCCAGCAGCCAAGAACTAGCGGGAGGGGGCACAGATACGCAGTATTTT. This sequence encodes CASSQELAGGGTDTQYF.

The J gene is TRBJ1-1, the V gene TRBV18; D is ambiguous. This CDR3 is 12 amino acids long. Germline-derived CDR1 and CDR2 are KGHSH and LQKENI. V lost 3 bases to trimming and J lost 10 bases, with 12 bases between them. CDR3 in DNA: TGTGCCAGCTCACCCAGTGGGAGGAGAGCTTTCTTT. Amino acid sequence: CASSPSGRRAFF.

The chain joins TRBV5-8 to TRBJ2-7, with unresolved D. The germline CDR1 and CDR2 sequences are SGHTS and YDEGEE. The V gene lost 0 bases and the J gene lost 7 bases, with 8 bases spanning the gap. The CDR3 is 12 amino acids. This CDR3 reads CASSLGLEEQYF. The CDR3 DNA follows: TGTGCCAGCAGCTTGGGTCTTGAGGAGCAGTACTTC.

The CDR3 DNA is TGTGCCAGTAACGACAGGGCCCTGGGATATTATAGCAATCAGCCCCAGCATTTT. Translation gives CASNDRALGYYSNQPQHF. This chain connects TRBV19 to TRBJ1-5; 7 nucleotides match TRBD1. Per the germline V gene, CDR1 is LNHDA and CDR2 is SQIVND (reference sequence). The CDR3 has 18 residues. V trimming: 7 bases; J trimming: 0 bases; junction bases outside the gene matches: 15.

The V gene is TRBV5-8, the J gene TRBJ1-2; D gene uncertain. Germline V gene sequence: CDR1 SGHTS, CDR2 YDEGEE. V lost 1 base and J 10 bases, leaving 14 bases between the germline ends. This CDR3 has 13 residues. The CDR3 loop is CASSLTLNGYYTF. In nucleotides, the CDR3 is TGTGCCAGCAGCTTGACCCTGAACGGTTACTACACCTTC.

The rearrangement uses TRBV5-1 and TRBJ2-7; TRBD1 matches at 7 bases. The CDR3 has 15 residues. V was clipped by 6 bases and J by 1 base; unmatched bases: 10. Germline V gene sequence: CDR1 SGHRS, CDR2 YFSETQ. CDR3 in amino acids: CASNRQTGPSYEQYF. The CDR3 bases are TGCGCCAGCAACCGACAGACAGGGCCTTCCTACGAGCAGTACTTC.

The V gene is TRBV19, the J gene TRBJ2-7; D remains unclear. V lost 1 base and J 0 bases, leaving 7 bases between the germline ends. CDR3 length: 14 residues. Germline values: CDR1 LNHDA, CDR2 SQIVND (reference sequence). CDR3 nucleotide sequence: TGTGCCAGTAGTATAGGTGCGGACTCCTACGAGCAGTACTTC. Protein product: CASSIGADSYEQYF.

V is TRBV4-2 and J is TRBJ2-7; 8 positions match TRBD1. V lost 4 bases and J lost 5; bases outside the gene matches: 13. The CDR3 has 16 residues. Germline lookup yields CDR1 LGHNA and CDR2 YNFKEQ. The CDR3 bases are TGTGCCAGCAGCCTCCTGGGCCGGACAGGGTCCCACGAGCAGTACTTC. This sequence encodes CASSLLGRTGSHEQYF.

This rearrangement joins TRBV11-3 to TRBJ1-1; D is ambiguous. The CDR3 runs to 13 residues. V lost 3 bases and J 5 bases, leaving 10 bases between the germline ends. Germline loops: CDR1 SGHNT, CDR2 YENEEA. CDR3 residues: CASSFRVETEAFF. Written as DNA, the CDR3 is TGTGCCAGCAGCTTCCGGGTCGAGACTGAAGCTTTCTTT.

V gene TRBV7-2 combines with J gene TRBJ2-5; D uncertain. The V end lost 5 bases, the J end lost 5 bases, and 9 bases lay between the germline ends. Germline CDR1 and CDR2: SGHTA and FQGNSA. The CDR3 has 12 residues. The CDR3 region is CASSPQVETQYF. The CDR3 DNA sequence: TGTGCCAGCAGCCCTCAGGTGGAGACCCAGTACTTC.

The J gene is TRBJ2-1, the V gene TRBV15, with 8 bases aligning to TRBD2. The CDR3 consists of 15 residues. V dropped 4 bases and J dropped 4; count of bases not matched to a gene: 6. Germline values: CDR1 LNHNV, CDR2 YYDKDF (reference sequence). CDR3 region: CATSITGGRYNEQFF. The CDR3 DNA sequence: TGTGCCACCAGCATTACGGGAGGGAGATACAATGAGCAGTTCTTC.

This clone was detected only a few times. This sequence joins TRBV5-5 and TRBJ2-7, with TRBD1 identical over 7 bases. The trim removed 6 bases at V and 4 bases at J, leaving 19 bases unmatched. The CDR3 is 17 residues long. Looked up from germline, CDR1 is SGHKS and CDR2 is YYEKEE (reference sequence). DNA for the CDR3: TGTGCCAGCACGGCCCCCGCCGTCCGGACAGGTCATTACGAGCAGTACTTC. This gives the protein CASTAPAVRTGHYEQYF.

This sequence joins TRBV27 and TRBJ1-1; D is undetermined. Trimming took off 2 bases at V and 0 bases at J, with 7 bases between the two ends. This CDR3 comprises 14 residues. Germline assignment: CDR1 MNHEY and CDR2 SMNVEV (reference sequence). The CDR3 DNA is TGTGCCAGCAGTTTAGGCAGGATGAACACTGAAGCTTTCTTT. It encodes CASSLGRMNTEAFF.

CDR3 amino acids: CASSYGQGSYEQYF. In DNA form, the CDR3 reads TGTGCCAGCAGCTATGGACAGGGGTCCTACGAGCAGTACTTC. V is TRBV7-2 and J is TRBJ2-7; 9 bases are shared with TRBD1. J gave up 1 base and V 4 bases, and 2 bases lay outside the gene matches. Looked up from germline, CDR1 is SGHTA and CDR2 is FQGNSA. This CDR3 contains 14 residues. Full variable domain (rest looked up from reference TRBV7-2 and TRBJ2-7): GAGVSQSPSNKVTEKGKDVELRCDPISGHTALYWYRQSLGQGLEFLIYFQGNSAPDKSGLPSDRFSAERTGGSVSTLTIQRTQQEDSAVYLCASSYGQGSYEQYFGPGTRLTVT.

This clone has only one observation. The chain uses TRBV7-6 and TRBJ2-7; tentatively, D is TRBD1 (5 bases). The germline gives CDR1 SGHVS, CDR2 FNYEAQ. This CDR3 region has 15 residues. Between the trimmed V and J ends, which lost 1 base and 7 bases, there was a span of 17 bases. The CDR3 region is CASSLGAGWTEEQYF. CDR3 DNA sequence: TGTGCCAGCAGCTTAGGGGCAGGGTGGACGGAAGAGCAGTACTTC.

This chain uses TRBV7-2 with TRBJ2-2, with 10 bases identical to TRBD2. This CDR3 has 18 residues. V shed 0 bases, J shed 6 bases, and the junction held 10 bases outside the gene matches. Germline CDR1 reads SGHTA; CDR2 reads FQGNSA. The CDR3 nucleotides are TGTGCCAGCAGCTTAGCCTGGAGCGGGGGGGCGACCTCCGGGGAGCTGTTTTTT. Its translation is CASSLAWSGGATSGELFF.

The gene calls are TRBV25-1 and TRBJ1-4; D is uncertain. Germline V gives CDR1 MGHDK, CDR2 SYGVNS. V was clipped by 6 bases and J by 10 bases, with 15 bases between them. The CDR3 spans 13 residues. The CDR3 reads CASRLGPSRKLFF. The DNA for the CDR3 is TGTGCCAGCAGGTTGGGCCCCTCACGAAAACTGTTTTTT.

The chain couples TRBV18 to TRBJ1-2, with 7 bases lining up with TRBD1. This CDR3 has 14 amino acids. V gave up 2 bases and J gave up 8 bases; unmatched junction bases: 8. Germline CDR1 reads KGHSH; CDR2 reads LQKENI. The CDR3 bases are TGTGCCAGCTCACCAAACAGGGGAGCAGAGGGCTACACCTTC. Its translation is CASSPNRGAEGYTF.

The rearrangement joins TRBV5-6 to TRBJ2-3; D possibly corresponds to TRBD1 (6 bases). CDR1 and CDR2 from the germline V gene are SGHDT and YYEEEE. The CDR3 consists of 13 residues. The V end lost 7 bases, the J end lost 0 bases, and 9 bases lay between the germline ends. The CDR3 DNA sequence: TGTGCCAGCGGGGGCCATAGCACAGATACGCAGTATTTT. Encoded protein: CASGGHSTDTQYF.

The chain uses TRBV11-2 and TRBJ2-5; TRBD2 is a possible D gene (6 bases). This CDR3 has 14 amino acids. CDR1 is SGHAT and CDR2 is FQNNGV in the germline V gene. The V gene lost 4 bases and the J gene lost 2 bases, with 11 bases spanning the gap. The CDR3 reads CASSSTSFQETQYF. The CDR3 region has the DNA TGTGCCAGCAGCTCGACTAGTTTTCAAGAGACCCAGTACTTC. The full variable domain, in which reference TRBV11-2 and TRBJ2-5 provide the parts outside the CDR3, is EAGVAQSPRYKIIEKRQSVAFWCNPISGHATLYWYQQILGQGPKLLIQFQNNGVVDDSQLPKDRFSAERLKGVDSTLKIQPAKLEDSAVYLCASSSTSFQETQYFGPGTRLLVL.

V and J are TRBV5-1 and TRBJ1-4, with D possibly matching TRBD1 (5 bases). V lost 4 bases and J 6 bases, leaving 16 bases between the germline ends. CDR1 is SGHRS, CDR2 YFSETQ, per germline. The CDR3 consists of 15 residues. CDR3 DNA: TGCGCCAGCAGCCCCCAGGGAAGAGATGATGAAAAACTGTTTTTT. It is translated as CASSPQGRDDEKLFF.